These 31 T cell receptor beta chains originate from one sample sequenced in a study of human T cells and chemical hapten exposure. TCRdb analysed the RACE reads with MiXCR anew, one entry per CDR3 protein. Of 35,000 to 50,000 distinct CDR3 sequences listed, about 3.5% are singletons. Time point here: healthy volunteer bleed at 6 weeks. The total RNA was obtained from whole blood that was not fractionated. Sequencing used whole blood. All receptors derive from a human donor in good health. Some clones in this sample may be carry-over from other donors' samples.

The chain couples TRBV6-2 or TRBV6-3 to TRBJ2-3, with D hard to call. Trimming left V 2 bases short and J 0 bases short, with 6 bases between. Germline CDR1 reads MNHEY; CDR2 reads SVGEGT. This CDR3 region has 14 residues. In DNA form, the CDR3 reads TGTGCCAGCAGTTACGGGTCTAGCACAGATACGCAGTATTTT. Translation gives CASSYGSSTDTQYF.

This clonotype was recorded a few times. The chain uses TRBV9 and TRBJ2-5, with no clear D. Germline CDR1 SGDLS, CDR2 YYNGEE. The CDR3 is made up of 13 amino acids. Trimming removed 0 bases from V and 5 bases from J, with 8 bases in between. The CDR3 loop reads CASSVGVSETQYF. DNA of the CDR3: TGTGCCAGCAGCGTAGGGGTCTCGGAGACCCAGTACTTC.

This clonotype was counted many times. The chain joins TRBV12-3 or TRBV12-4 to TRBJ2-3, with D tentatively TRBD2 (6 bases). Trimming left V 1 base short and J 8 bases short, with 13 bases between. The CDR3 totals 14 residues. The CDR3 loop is CASSLGDLGVTQYF. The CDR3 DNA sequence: TGTGCCAGCAGTTTAGGGGACTTGGGCGTTACGCAGTATTTT.

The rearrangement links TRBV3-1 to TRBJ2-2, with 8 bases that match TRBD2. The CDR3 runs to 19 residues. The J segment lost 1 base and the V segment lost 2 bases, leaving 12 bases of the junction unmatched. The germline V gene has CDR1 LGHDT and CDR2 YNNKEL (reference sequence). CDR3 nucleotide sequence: TGTGCCAGCAGCCAACCTAGATCCCAGGGACTAGTGAACACCGGGGAGCTGTTTTTT. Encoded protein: CASSQPRSQGLVNTGELFF.

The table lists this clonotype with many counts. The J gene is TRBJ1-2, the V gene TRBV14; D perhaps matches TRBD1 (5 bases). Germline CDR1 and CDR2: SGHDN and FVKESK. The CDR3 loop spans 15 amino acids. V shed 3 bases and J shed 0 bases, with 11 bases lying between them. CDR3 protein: CASSHQGLANYGYTF. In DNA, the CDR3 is TGTGCCAGCAGCCACCAGGGCCTAGCTAACTATGGCTACACCTTC. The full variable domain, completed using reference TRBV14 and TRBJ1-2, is EAGVTQFPSHSVIEKGQTVTLRCDPISGHDNLYWYRRVMGKEIKFLLHFVKESKQDESGMPNNRFLAERTGGTYSTLKVQPAELEDSGVYFCASSHQGLANYGYTFGSGTRLTVV.

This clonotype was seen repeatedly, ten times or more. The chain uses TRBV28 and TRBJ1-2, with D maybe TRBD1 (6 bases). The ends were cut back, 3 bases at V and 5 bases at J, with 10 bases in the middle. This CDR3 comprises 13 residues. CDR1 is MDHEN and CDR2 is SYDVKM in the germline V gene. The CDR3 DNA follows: TGTGCCAGCAGTTTTGGTACAGGGTATGGCTACACCTTC. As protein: CASSFGTGYGYTF.

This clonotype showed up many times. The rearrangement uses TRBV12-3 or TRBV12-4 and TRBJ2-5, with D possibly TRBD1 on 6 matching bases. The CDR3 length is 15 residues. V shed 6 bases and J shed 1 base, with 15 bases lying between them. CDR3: CASRGLGAGQETQYF. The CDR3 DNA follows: TGTGCCAGCAGGGGCCTGGGGGCGGGCCAAGAGACCCAGTACTTC.

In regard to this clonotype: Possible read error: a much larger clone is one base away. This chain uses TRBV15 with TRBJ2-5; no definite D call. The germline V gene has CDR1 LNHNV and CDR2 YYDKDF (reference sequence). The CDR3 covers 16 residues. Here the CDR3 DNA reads TGTGCCACCAGCAGAGAAAGGCTGCAGATCCAAGAGACCCGGTACTTC. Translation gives CATSRERLQIQETRYF.

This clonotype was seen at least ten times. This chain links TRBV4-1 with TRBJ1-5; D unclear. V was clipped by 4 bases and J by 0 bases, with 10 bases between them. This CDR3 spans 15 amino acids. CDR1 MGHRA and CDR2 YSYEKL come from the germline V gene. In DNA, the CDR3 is TGCGCCAGCAGCCGCTACCGGGATAGCAATCAGCCCCAGCATTTT. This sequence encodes CASSRYRDSNQPQHF.

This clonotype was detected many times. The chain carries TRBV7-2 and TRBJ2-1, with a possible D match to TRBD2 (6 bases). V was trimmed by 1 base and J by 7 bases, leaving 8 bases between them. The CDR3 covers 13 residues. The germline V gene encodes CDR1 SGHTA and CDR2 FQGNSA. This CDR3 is CASSLGLANEQFF. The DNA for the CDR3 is TGTGCCAGCAGCTTAGGGCTAGCGAATGAGCAGTTCTTC.

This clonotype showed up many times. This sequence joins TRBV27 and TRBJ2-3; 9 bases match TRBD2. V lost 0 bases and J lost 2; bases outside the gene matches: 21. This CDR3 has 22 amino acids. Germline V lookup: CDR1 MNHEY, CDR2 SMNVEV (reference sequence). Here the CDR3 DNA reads TGTGCCAGCAGTTTATCCCCCGACGCGGCGGGAGGGGTGGCCCCCCCCACAGATACGCAGTATTTT. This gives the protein CASSLSPDAAGGVAPPTDTQYF.

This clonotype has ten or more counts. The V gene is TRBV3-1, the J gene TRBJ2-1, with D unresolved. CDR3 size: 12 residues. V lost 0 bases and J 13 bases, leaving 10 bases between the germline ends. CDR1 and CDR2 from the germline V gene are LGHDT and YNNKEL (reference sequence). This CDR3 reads CASSQDSSQQFF. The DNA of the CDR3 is TGTGCCAGCAGCCAAGACTCATCCCAACAGTTCTTC.

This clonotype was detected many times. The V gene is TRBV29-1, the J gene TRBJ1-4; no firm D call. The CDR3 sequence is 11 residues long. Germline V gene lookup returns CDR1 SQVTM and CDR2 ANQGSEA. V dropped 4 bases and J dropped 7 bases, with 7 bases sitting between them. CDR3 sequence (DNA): TGCAGCGTTGCTTACTCTGAAAAACTGTTTTTT. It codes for CSVAYSEKLFF.

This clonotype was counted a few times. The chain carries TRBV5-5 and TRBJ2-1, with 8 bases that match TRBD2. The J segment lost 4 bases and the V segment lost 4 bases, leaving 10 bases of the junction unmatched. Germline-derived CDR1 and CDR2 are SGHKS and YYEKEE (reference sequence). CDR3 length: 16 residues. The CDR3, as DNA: TGTGCCAGCAGCCTCGTGAGTAGCGGGACTTACAATGAGCAGTTCTTC. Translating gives CASSLVSSGTYNEQFF.

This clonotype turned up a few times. The CDR3: CASSYLRGAGETQYF. In DNA form, the CDR3 reads TGTGCCAGCAGCTACCTTCGGGGAGCGGGAGAGACCCAGTACTTC. This sequence joins TRBV12-3 or TRBV12-4 and TRBJ2-5; D is possibly TRBD2 (6 bases). The CDR3 runs to 15 residues. V was clipped by 6 bases and J by 4 bases, with 18 bases between them.

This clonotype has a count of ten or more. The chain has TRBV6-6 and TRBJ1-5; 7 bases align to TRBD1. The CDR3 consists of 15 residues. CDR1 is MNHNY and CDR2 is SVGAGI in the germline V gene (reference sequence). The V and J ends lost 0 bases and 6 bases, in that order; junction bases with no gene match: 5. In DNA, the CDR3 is TGTGCCAGCAGTTACTCGCCAGGGGGAGGTCAGCCCCAGCATTTT. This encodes CASSYSPGGGQPQHF.

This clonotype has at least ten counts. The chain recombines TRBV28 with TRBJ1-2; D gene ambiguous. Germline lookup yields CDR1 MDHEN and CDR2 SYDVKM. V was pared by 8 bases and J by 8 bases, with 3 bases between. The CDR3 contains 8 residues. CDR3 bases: TGTGCCAGCGGCGGCTACACCTTC. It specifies CASGGYTF.

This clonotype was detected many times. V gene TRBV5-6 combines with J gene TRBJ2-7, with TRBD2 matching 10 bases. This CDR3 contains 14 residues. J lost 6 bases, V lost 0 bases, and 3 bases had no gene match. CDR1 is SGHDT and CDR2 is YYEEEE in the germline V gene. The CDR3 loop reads CASSLGLAGLEQYF. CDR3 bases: TGTGCCAGCAGCTTGGGACTAGCGGGCCTCGAGCAGTACTTC.

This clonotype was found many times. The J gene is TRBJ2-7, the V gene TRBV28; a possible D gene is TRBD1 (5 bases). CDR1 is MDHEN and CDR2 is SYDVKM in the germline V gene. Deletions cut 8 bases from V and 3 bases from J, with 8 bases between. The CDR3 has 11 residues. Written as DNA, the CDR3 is TGTGCCAGCTTGGGGCTCTACGAGCAGTACTTC. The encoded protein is CASLGLYEQYF.

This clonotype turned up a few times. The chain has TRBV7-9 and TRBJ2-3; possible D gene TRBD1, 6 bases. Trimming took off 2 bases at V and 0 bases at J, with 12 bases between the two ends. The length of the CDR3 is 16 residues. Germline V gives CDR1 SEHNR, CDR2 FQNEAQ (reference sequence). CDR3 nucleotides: TGTGCCAGCAGCTTATACTTAGGACAGAGCACAGATACGCAGTATTTT. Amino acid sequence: CASSLYLGQSTDTQYF.

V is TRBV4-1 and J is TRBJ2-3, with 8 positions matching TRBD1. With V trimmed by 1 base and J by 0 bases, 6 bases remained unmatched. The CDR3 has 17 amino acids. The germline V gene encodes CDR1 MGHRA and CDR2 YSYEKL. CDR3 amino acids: CASSQVQGGVSTDTQYF. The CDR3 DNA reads TGCGCCAGCAGCCAAGTACAGGGGGGTGTCAGCACAGATACGCAGTATTTT.

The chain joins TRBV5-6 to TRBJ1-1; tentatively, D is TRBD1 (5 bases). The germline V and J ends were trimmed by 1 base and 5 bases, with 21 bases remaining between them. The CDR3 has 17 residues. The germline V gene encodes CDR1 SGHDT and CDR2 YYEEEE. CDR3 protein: CASSLRGVAGPWTEAFF. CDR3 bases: TGTGCCAGCAGCTTGAGAGGTGTGGCAGGGCCGTGGACTGAAGCTTTCTTT. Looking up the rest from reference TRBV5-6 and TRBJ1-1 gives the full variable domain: DAGVTQSPTHLIKTRGQQVTLRCSPKSGHDTVSWYQQALGQGPQFIFQYYEEEERQRGNFPDRFSGHQFPNYSSELNVNALLLGDSALYLCASSLRGVAGPWTEAFFGQGTRLTVV.

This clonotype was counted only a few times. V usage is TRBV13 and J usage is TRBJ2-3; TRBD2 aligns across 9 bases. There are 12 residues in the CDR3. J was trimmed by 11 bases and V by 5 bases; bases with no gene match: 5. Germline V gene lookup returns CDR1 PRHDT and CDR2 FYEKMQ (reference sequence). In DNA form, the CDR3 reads TGTGCCAGCAGCCTTAGCGGGAGCCTGCAGTATTTT. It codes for CASSLSGSLQYF.

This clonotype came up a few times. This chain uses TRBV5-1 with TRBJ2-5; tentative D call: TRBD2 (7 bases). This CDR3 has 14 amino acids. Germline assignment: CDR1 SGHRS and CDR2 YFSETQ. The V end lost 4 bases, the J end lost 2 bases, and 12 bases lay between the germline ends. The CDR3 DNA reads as TGCGCCAGCAGCAGGGGGACTACTCAAGAGACCCAGTACTTC. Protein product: CASSRGTTQETQYF.

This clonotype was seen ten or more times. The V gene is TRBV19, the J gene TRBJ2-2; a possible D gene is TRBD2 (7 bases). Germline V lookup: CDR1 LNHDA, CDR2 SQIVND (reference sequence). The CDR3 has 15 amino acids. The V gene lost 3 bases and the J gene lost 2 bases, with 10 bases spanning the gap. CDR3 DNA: TGTGCCAGTAGTATTGGGGGGGCAAACACCGGGGAGCTGTTTTTT. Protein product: CASSIGGANTGELFF.

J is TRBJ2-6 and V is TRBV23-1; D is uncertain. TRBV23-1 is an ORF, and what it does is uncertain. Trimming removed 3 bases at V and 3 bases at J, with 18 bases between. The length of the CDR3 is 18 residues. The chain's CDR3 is CASSHWAPSWDGANVLTF. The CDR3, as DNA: TGCGCCAGCAGTCACTGGGCTCCCTCCTGGGATGGGGCCAACGTCCTGACTTTC.

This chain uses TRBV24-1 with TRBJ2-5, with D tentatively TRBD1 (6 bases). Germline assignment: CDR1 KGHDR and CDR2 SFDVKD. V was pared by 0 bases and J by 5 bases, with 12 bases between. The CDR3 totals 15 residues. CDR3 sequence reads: CATSDLGIQGETQYF. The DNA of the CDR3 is TGTGCCACCAGTGATTTGGGGATTCAGGGGGAGACCCAGTACTTC.

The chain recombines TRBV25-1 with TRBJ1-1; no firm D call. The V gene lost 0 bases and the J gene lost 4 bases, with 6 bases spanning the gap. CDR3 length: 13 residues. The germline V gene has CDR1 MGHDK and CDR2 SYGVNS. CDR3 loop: CASSEYRATEAFF. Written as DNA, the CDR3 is TGTGCCAGCAGTGAATATCGGGCCACTGAAGCTTTCTTT.

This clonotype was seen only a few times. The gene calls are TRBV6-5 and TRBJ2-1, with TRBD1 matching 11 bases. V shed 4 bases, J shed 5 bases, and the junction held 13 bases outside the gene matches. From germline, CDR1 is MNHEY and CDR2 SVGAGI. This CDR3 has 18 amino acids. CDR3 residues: CASSSGTGGLGANNEQFF. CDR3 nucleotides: TGTGCCAGCAGTTCCGGGACAGGGGGGTTAGGAGCCAACAATGAGCAGTTCTTC.

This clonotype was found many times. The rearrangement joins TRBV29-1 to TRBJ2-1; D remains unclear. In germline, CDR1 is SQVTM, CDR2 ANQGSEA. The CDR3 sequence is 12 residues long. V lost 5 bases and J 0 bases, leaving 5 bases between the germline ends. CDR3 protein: CSVHPSYNEQFF. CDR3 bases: TGCAGCGTTCATCCCTCCTACAATGAGCAGTTCTTC.

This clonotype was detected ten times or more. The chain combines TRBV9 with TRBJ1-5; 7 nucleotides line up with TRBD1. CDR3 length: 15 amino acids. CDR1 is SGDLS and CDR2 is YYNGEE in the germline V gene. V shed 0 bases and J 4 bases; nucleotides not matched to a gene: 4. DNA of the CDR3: TGTGCCAGCAGCGTAGGAGGGGGCAAAAATCAGCCCCAGCATTTT. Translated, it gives CASSVGGGKNQPQHF.